This T cell receptor (beta chain) was found in a study of CD8+CD57+ T cells in acquired aplastic anemia. Study-wide context: Approximately 10 million reads, on average, were obtained for CD4+ cells from healthy donors.

About this clonotype itself: Its antigen is undetermined.

General observations from the study: Sharing between patients and controls was observed for around 27 CD8+ CDR3 sequences. Simpson's diversity of CD8+ cells was not significantly different in patients compared with controls.

V was clipped by 9 bases and J by 1 base, with 6 bases between them. The CDR3 contains 11 residues. Germline CDR1 is LNHDA and CDR2 is SQIVND (reference sequence). Genomic DNA constituted the template upon which TCR beta VDJ and CDR3 profiling was performed. TCRdb re-derived calls from the reads in MiXCR, one entry per CDR3 protein. In the table there are 150,000 to 200,000 distinct CDR3 sequences, approximately 40% of which are singletons. V gene TRBV19 combines with J gene TRBJ2-5; the D is unclear. The sequence came from a human donor in good health. The material sequenced was sorted CD4+, CD8+, or CD8+CD57+ T cells (not recorded which) from PBMCs. CDR3 residues: CARSLQETQYF. DNA of the CDR3: TGTGCCAGATCCCTCCAAGAGACCCAGTACTTC.